This is a list of T cell receptor beta chains from one sample in a study of T cell responses to AZD1222 COVID-19 vaccine. The method was immunoSEQ multiplex PCR; TCRdb's version includes in-frame clones alone and lacks a portion of them. This table has about 120,000 clones, about 90% appearing once. The material was peripheral blood, obtained 28 days after the second AZD1222 dose. Receptor source: an adult who received the AZD1222 COVID-19 vaccine. The CDR3 runs from the conserved cysteine through the conserved F or W. D genes are given only for firm matches. A row's size may be missing; if present it is once, few, many or a size class.

>NA|TRBJ2-7|NA|TRBV18
CASSPPGFSYEQYF
TGTGCCAGCTCACCACCAGGATTCTCCTACGAGCAGTACTTC
>NA|TRBJ1-6|NA|TRBV28
CASSPYTDSPLHF
TGTGCCAGCAGTCCTTACACTGATTCACCCCTCCACTTT
>TRBD1|TRBJ2-7|NA|TRBV4-1
CASSMEPGQGTSYEQYF
TGCGCCAGCAGCATGGAACCGGGACAGGGTACGTCCTACGAGCAGTACTTC
>NA|TRBJ1-2|NA|TRBV15
CATSRGLTVNYGYTF
TGTGCCACCAGCAGAGGCTTGACAGTCAACTATGGCTACACCTTC
>NA|TRBJ1-1|few|TRBV6-2/TRBV6-3
CASSYSNSANTEAFF
TGTGCCAGCAGTTACTCGAATTCGGCGAACACTGAAGCTTTCTTT
>TRBD1|TRBJ1-1|NA|TRBV2
CASSPRQGAVTEAFF
TGTGCCAGCAGTCCACGACAGGGGGCCGTCACTGAAGCTTTCTTT
>NA|TRBJ1-2|NA|TRBV4-2
CASSQGLRGYGYTF
TGTGCCAGCAGCCAAGGGTTGAGGGGTTATGGCTACACCTTC
>NA|TRBJ2-5|NA|TRBV7-2
CASSQRRGQETQYF
TGTGCCAGCAGCCAACGTCGTGGCCAAGAGACCCAGTACTTC
>TRBD1|TRBJ1-2|NA|TRBV27
CASSVRDRGPLIYGYTF
TGTGCCAGCAGTGTCCGGGACAGGGGGCCTCTTATCTATGGCTACACCTTC
>NA|TRBJ1-4|NA|TRBV3-1/TRBV3-2
CASSQVGASNEKLFF
TGTGCCAGCAGCCAAGTGGGGGCGTCTAATGAAAAACTGTTTTTT
>NA|TRBJ2-7|NA|TRBV18
CASSPGGGNYEQYF
TGTGCCAGCTCACCCGGGGGCGGCAACTACGAGCAGTACTTC
>NA|TRBJ1-2|NA|TRBV27
CASSFRYTDPTRGYTF
TGTGCCAGCAGTTTCCGCTACACCGACCCTACTCGGGGCTACACCTTC
>NA|TRBJ1-6|NA|TRBV6-2/TRBV6-3
CASSYSGTRNYNSPLHF
TGTGCCAGCAGTTACTCCGGGACACGGAATTATAATTCACCCCTCCACTTT
>TRBD1|TRBJ1-1|NA|TRBV11-3
CASSRHGQGAWGPEAFF
TGTGCCAGCAGCCGACATGGACAGGGGGCGTGGGGGCCTGAAGCTTTCTTT
>TRBD1|TRBJ2-7|NA|TRBV6-5
CASSWGQGGTYEQYF
TGTGCCAGCAGCTGGGGACAGGGGGGCACCTACGAGCAGTACTTC
>NA|TRBJ1-2|NA|TRBV7-9
CASSLESYGYTF
TGTGCCAGCAGCTTAGAGTCCTATGGCTACACCTTC
>NA|TRBJ2-2|once|TRBV28
CASSEGQNTGELFF
TGTGCCAGCAGTGAGGGACAGAACACCGGGGAGCTGTTTTTT
>NA|TRBJ2-4|NA|TRBV19
CASTRENIQYF
TGTGCCAGTACCAGGGAAAACATTCAGTACTTC
>NA|TRBJ1-3|NA|TRBV18
CASSPYDKSSGNTIYF
TGTGCCAGCTCACCATATGACAAGTCGTCTGGAAACACCATATATTTT
>NA|TRBJ1-4|NA|TRBV6-5
CASRPGSNEKLFF
TGTGCCAGCAGACCGGGTTCTAATGAAAAACTGTTTTTT
>NA|TRBJ2-6|NA|TRBV7-9
CASSLVAGANVLTF
TGTGCCAGCAGCTTAGTTGCTGGGGCCAACGTCCTGACTTTC
>NA|TRBJ2-3|NA|TRBV18
CASSLTGSTDTQYF
TGTGCCAGCTCACTCACAGGGTCCACAGATACGCAGTATTTT
>NA|TRBJ1-2|NA|TRBV2
CASSNRVSDGYTF
TGTGCCAGCAGTAACAGGGTTTCGGATGGCTACACCTTC
>NA|TRBJ1-5|NA|TRBV9
CASSVGGDDQPQHF
TGTGCCAGCAGCGTAGGGGGAGACGATCAGCCCCAGCATTTT
>TRBD1|TRBJ2-7|NA|TRBV9
CASSQDRNEQYF
TGTGCCAGCAGCCAGGACAGGAACGAGCAGTACTTC
>NA|TRBJ1-5|NA|TRBV4-1
CASSQDRADNQPQHF
TGCGCCAGCAGCCAAGATAGGGCAGATAATCAGCCCCAGCATTTT
>NA|TRBJ1-6|NA|TRBV25-1
CASSEGQGGGSPLHF
TGTGCCAGCAGTGAAGGGCAGGGAGGTGGATCACCCCTCCACTTT
>NA|TRBJ2-7|NA|TRBV9
CASSVGASDLSYEQYF
TGTGCCAGCAGCGTAGGTGCTAGCGACTTAAGCTACGAGCAGTACTTC
>NA|TRBJ2-5|NA|TRBV27
CASSRSRAIQETQYF
TGTGCCAGCAGTAGGTCCAGGGCCATCCAAGAGACCCAGTACTTC
>NA|TRBJ1-4|NA|TRBV27
CASRLVTNEKLFF
TGTGCCAGCAGGCTGGTAACTAATGAAAAACTGTTTTTT
>NA|TRBJ1-1|NA|TRBV5-1
CASSLIMGTEAFF
TGCGCCAGCAGCTTGATCATGGGCACTGAAGCTTTCTTT
>NA|TRBJ2-2|NA|TRBV24-1
CATSDFRGRGTGELFF
TGTGCCACCAGTGATTTTCGGGGCAGGGGCACCGGGGAGCTGTTTTTT
>NA|TRBJ1-5|NA|TRBV6-5
CASRQANPNQPQHF
TGTGCCAGCAGACAGGCGAATCCCAATCAGCCCCAGCATTTT
>NA|TRBJ1-1|NA|TRBV20-1
CSATEAFF
TGCAGTGCGACTGAAGCTTTCTTT
>NA|TRBJ2-1|NA|TRBV24-1
CATTRDGAHDEQFF
TGTGCCACCACCCGCGACGGGGCTCACGATGAGCAGTTCTTC
>NA|TRBJ1-5|NA|TRBV2
CASGAVSNQPQHF
TGTGCCAGCGGGGCAGTTAGCAATCAGCCCCAGCATTTT
>NA|TRBJ2-3|once|TRBV5-1
CASSEASPADTQYF
TGCGCCAGCAGCGAGGCTAGCCCCGCGGATACGCAGTATTTT
>NA|TRBJ1-5|NA|TRBV28
CASSLSQLYSNQPQHF
TGTGCCAGCAGTTTATCGCAGCTATATAGCAATCAGCCCCAGCATTTT
>NA|TRBJ1-5|NA|TRBV4-1
CASSQEGGYSNQPQHF
TGCGCCAGCAGCCAAGAAGGAGGGTATAGCAATCAGCCCCAGCATTTT
>TRBD1|TRBJ1-2|NA|TRBV2
CASVGFRQGPGYTF
TGTGCCAGCGTAGGGTTTAGACAGGGCCCTGGCTACACCTTC
>TRBD2|TRBJ2-1|few|TRBV5-1
CASSLDSGEYNEQFF
TGCGCCAGCAGCTTGGATAGCGGGGAGTACAATGAGCAGTTCTTC
>NA|TRBJ2-3|NA|TRBV27
CASSLWGADTQYF
TGTGCCAGCAGTTTATGGGGAGCAGATACGCAGTATTTT
>NA|TRBJ2-1|NA|TRBV27
CASSLSGSSSYNEQFF
TGTGCCAGCAGTTTATCAGGGTCGAGCTCCTACAATGAGCAGTTCTTC
>TRBD1|TRBJ1-2|NA|TRBV29-1
CSAFGQGNYGYTF
TGCAGCGCCTTCGGACAGGGGAACTATGGCTACACCTTC
>NA|TRBJ1-2|NA|TRBV27
CASSPREGWRYGYTF
TGTGCCAGCAGTCCCCGGGAGGGCTGGAGGTATGGCTACACCTTC
>TRBD1|TRBJ2-7|NA|TRBV27
CASQTGNEQYF
TGTGCCAGCCAGACAGGGAACGAGCAGTACTTC
>NA|TRBJ1-6|NA|TRBV25-1
CASSEYGAANSPLHF
TGTGCCAGCAGTGAATATGGTGCGGCGAATTCACCCCTCCACTTT
>TRBD1|TRBJ2-7|NA|TRBV3-1/TRBV3-2
CASSRTGGLYEQYF
TGTGCCAGCAGCAGGACAGGGGGACTCTACGAGCAGTACTTC
>TRBD1|TRBJ1-4|NA|TRBV28
CASRNPGQSKLFF
TGTGCCAGCAGAAATCCGGGACAGTCAAAACTGTTTTTT
>NA|TRBJ1-4|NA|TRBV11-1
CASSLGRQLGEKLFF
TGTGCCAGCAGCTTAGGACGACAACTGGGTGAAAAACTGTTTTTT
>TRBD1|TRBJ1-5|NA|TRBV30
CAWSGQVLQPQHF
TGTGCCTGGAGCGGACAGGTTCTTCAGCCCCAGCATTTT
>NA|TRBJ2-5|NA|TRBV3-1/TRBV3-2
CASSQPMDRKETQYF
TGTGCCAGCAGCCAACCAATGGACAGAAAAGAGACCCAGTACTTC